This is a list of T cell receptor beta chains from one sample in a study of T cells in Graves' hyperthyroidism and ophthalmopathy. Each CDR3 protein gets one entry after TCRdb re-called the multiplex PCR reads with MiXCR. The sample shows around 560,000 distinct CDR3 sequences, over 15% of them seen only once. The sequenced sample was blood. These receptors all come from a woman aged 18 to 35 with Graves' hyperthyroidism. Both conserved end residues are part of each CDR3. Fields, in order: D gene, J gene, V gene, clone size, CDR3 DNA, CDR3 protein. D genes are given only for firm matches. Only part of the rows carry a size: once, few, many, or a class if the clone is expanded.

TRBD2 | TRBJ2-1 | TRBV7-8 | many | TGTGCCAGCAGCGCCACCCCTAGCGGGAGGGCCAGCAATGAGCAGTTCTTC | CASSATPSGRASNEQFF
- | TRBJ2-2 | TRBV4-3 | - | TGCGCCAGCAGCCATGGTCCGGCGAACACCGGGGAGCTGTTTTTT | CASSHGPANTGELFF
- | TRBJ2-1 | TRBV7-2 | many | TGTGCCAGCAGTACAGAAGGACTGCAACACAATGAGCAGTTCTTC | CASSTEGLQHNEQFF
TRBD2 | TRBJ2-1 | TRBV5-1 | many | TGCGCCAGCAGCTTGGTACCGGGAGGGGGTGGAGGGGAGCAGTTCTTC | CASSLVPGGGGGEQFF
TRBD2 | TRBJ2-7 | TRBV7-2 | - | TGTGCCAGCAGGCTAGCGGGAGGGCCAGGCTACGAGCAGTACTTC | CASRLAGGPGYEQYF
TRBD1 | TRBJ2-3 | TRBV12-3/TRBV12-4 | - | TGTGCCAGCAGTTTAGCAGCAGGGGGAATCACAGATACGCAGTATTTT | CASSLAAGGITDTQYF
- | TRBJ1-5 | TRBV24-1 | - | TGTGCCACCCCTATCGTAAGGAGGGGGAATCAGCCCCAGCATTTT | CATPIVRRGNQPQHF
- | TRBJ2-1 | TRBV11-2 | many | TGTGCCAGCAGCTTATACAACAATGAGCAGTTCTTC | CASSLYNNEQFF
TRBD1 | TRBJ1-1 | TRBV7-8 | - | TGTGCCAGCAGCATACAGGGGAGAAGGAACACTGAAGCTTTCTTT | CASSIQGRRNTEAFF
- | TRBJ1-3 | TRBV24-1 | - | TGTGCCACCAGTGACTCAAGTGGGGGCCTCGGAAACACCATATATTTT | CATSDSSGGLGNTIYF
TRBD1 | TRBJ2-1 | TRBV24-1 | many | TGTGCCACCAGTTCGGACAGGAGCAATGAGCAGTTCTTC | CATSSDRSNEQFF
TRBD1 | TRBJ1-6 | TRBV5-6 | - | TGTGCCAGCAGCCCGATGACAGGGGTTAATTCACCCCTCCACTTT | CASSPMTGVNSPLHF
- | TRBJ1-5 | TRBV15 | - | TGTGCCACCAGCAGAGATTACGGTCAGCCCCAGCATTTT | CATSRDYGQPQHF
TRBD1 | TRBJ2-1 | TRBV24-1 | few | TGTGCCACCAGTGATTTGTCAACCGGGACAGGGGGCTCGAATGAGCAGTTCTTC | CATSDLSTGTGGSNEQFF
TRBD2 | TRBJ2-5 | TRBV4-2 | - | TGTGCCAGCAGCCAAGCCGGCGGGGGGACCGAAGAGACCCAGTACTTC | CASSQAGGGTEETQYF
- | TRBJ2-7 | TRBV10-1 | - | TGCGCCAGCGGGCCCGGGTACTCCTACGAGCAGTACTTC | CASGPGYSYEQYF
TRBD2 | TRBJ2-7 | TRBV20-1 | many | TGCAGTGCTAGAGATCTCGGCGGGGGGAACTACGAGCAGTACTTC | CSARDLGGGNYEQYF
- | TRBJ2-4 | TRBV20-1 | many | TGCAGTGCTAAAGACTTTCGGGGATTTGCCAAAAACATTCAGTACTTC | CSAKDFRGFAKNIQYF
- | TRBJ1-6 | TRBV25-1 | - | TGTGCCACAGCAGCCGGGGGCGTTAATAATTCACCCCTCCACTTT | CATAAGGVNNSPLHF
- | TRBJ2-1 | TRBV7-2 | - | TGCGCCAGCAGCCAAGTCGGGGGTCTACTCTCCTACAATGAGCAGTTCTTC | CASSQVGGLLSYNEQFF
TRBD2 | TRBJ2-3 | TRBV5-1 | - | TGCGCCAGCAGCCGGCGGGAGGGAATAGATACGCAGTATTTT | CASSRREGIDTQYF
- | TRBJ2-7 | TRBV7-2 | many | TGTGCCAGCAGCTTAGTCCGCGAGCAGTACTTC | CASSLVREQYF